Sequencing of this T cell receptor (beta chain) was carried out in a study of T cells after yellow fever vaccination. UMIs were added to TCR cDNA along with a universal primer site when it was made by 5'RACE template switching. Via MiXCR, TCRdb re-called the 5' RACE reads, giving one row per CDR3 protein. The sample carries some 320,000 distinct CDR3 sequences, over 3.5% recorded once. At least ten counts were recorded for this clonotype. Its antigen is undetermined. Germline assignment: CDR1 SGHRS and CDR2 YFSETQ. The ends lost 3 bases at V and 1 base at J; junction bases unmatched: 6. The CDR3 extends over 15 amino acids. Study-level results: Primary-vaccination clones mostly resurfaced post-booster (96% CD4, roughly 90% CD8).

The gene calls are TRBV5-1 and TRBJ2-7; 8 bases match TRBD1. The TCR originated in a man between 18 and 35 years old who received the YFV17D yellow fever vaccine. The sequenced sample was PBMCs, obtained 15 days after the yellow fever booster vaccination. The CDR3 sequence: CASSSGTGRSYEQYF. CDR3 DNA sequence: TGCGCCAGCAGCTCTGGGACAGGACGATCCTACGAGCAGTACTTC.